These 26 T cell receptor beta chains were sequenced from one sample in a study of T cell responses to AZD1222 COVID-19 vaccine (dated by TCRdb to 2020 to 2022). The method behind the library was the immunoSEQ multiplex PCR assay. TCRdb stores this immuneACCESS table with in-frame sequences only. Part of the clones is absent; in the studies checked, under half of the shortfall reflects unresolved V genes, and no reason is known for the rest. This sample gives 86,000 or so clones in total; roughly 90% of them show up just once. 2.5% to 3.5% of the sample goes to the ten largest clones. The meaning of the sample's time point label: baseline before first vaccination. The sequences come from peripheral blood, collected on day 0 of AZD1222 vaccination. These receptors originate from an adult in good health.

This clone was observed a few times. The rearrangement links TRBV5-4 to TRBJ2-7; 10 nucleotides line up with TRBD1. From germline, CDR1 is SGHNT and CDR2 YYREEE (reference sequence). V was pared by 0 bases and J by 5 bases, with 5 bases of the junction left unmatched. CDR3 length equals 15 residues. This chain's CDR3 is CASSLEGDRGDEQYF. CDR3 DNA: TGTGCCAGCAGCTTGGAAGGGGACAGGGGCGACGAGCAGTACTTC.

This clone has only a few counts. This chain links TRBV12-3 or TRBV12-4 with TRBJ1-6, with no clear D. The ends were cut back, 6 bases at V and 9 bases at J, with 12 bases in the middle. The CDR3 has 13 residues. In DNA form, the CDR3 reads TGTGCCAGCAGCAGAAGTGAGGGTTCACCCCTCCACTTT. This sequence encodes CASSRSEGSPLHF.

The rearrangement uses TRBV7-3 and TRBJ2-6, with 8 nucleotides matching TRBD2. With 5 bases clipped from V and 0 bases from J, the junction kept 9 bases outside the gene matches. In germline, CDR1 is SGHTA, CDR2 FQGTGA. The CDR3 extends over 18 amino acids. This CDR3 reads CASSERGTASSGANVLTF. In nucleotides, the CDR3 is TGTGCCAGCAGCGAGCGGGGGACGGCGAGCTCTGGGGCCAACGTCCTGACTTTC.

V is TRBV4-1 and J is TRBJ2-2, with no clear D. CDR1 is MGHRA and CDR2 is YSYEKL in the germline V gene. The length of the CDR3 is 15 residues. Trimming stripped 0 bases from V and 0 bases from J, with 5 bases between. CDR3 in DNA: TGCGCCAGCAGCCAAGAAGGTCCGAACACCGGGGAGCTGTTTTTT. Translating it yields CASSQEGPNTGELFF.

The chain joins TRBV5-4 to TRBJ1-1; D may be TRBD1 (5 bases). Between the trimmed V and J ends, which lost 3 bases and 1 base, there was a span of 16 bases. Germline values: CDR1 SGHNT, CDR2 YYREEE (reference sequence). The CDR3 has 16 residues. The CDR3 loop is CASSSIRGRGNTEAFF. DNA for the CDR3: TGTGCCAGCAGCTCGATTAGGGGACGTGGGAACACTGAAGCTTTCTTT.

The rearrangement joins TRBV27 to TRBJ2-7; 7 nucleotides align to TRBD2. This CDR3 comprises 12 residues. Germline V CDR1 and CDR2: MNHEY, SMNVEV (reference sequence). V dropped 5 bases and J dropped 4; count of bases not matched to a gene: 2. CDR3 sequence: CASSPGGYEQYF. The CDR3 DNA follows: TGTGCCAGCAGTCCCGGGGGGTACGAGCAGTACTTC.

The CDR3 sequence: CASRPGHYSYEQYF. The CDR3 DNA reads as TGTGCCAGCAGACCCGGACACTACTCCTACGAGCAGTACTTC. The chain employs TRBV6-5 and TRBJ2-7, with a tentative D call TRBD1 (5 bases). The V end lost 6 bases, the J end lost 0 bases, and 12 bases lay between the germline ends. The CDR3 extends over 14 amino acids. Germline CDR1 is MNHEY and CDR2 is SVGAGI.

This clone was picked up one time. The V call is TRBV7-8, the J call TRBJ1-2; 10 bases map to TRBD1. Trimming at V came to 5 bases and at J to 5 bases, leaving 11 bases not matched to a gene. Germline V gives CDR1 SGHVS, CDR2 FQNEAQ. The CDR3 spans 16 residues. CDR3: CASSPVSGTGVYGYTF. In DNA form, the CDR3 reads TGTGCCAGCAGCCCCGTCTCCGGGACAGGGGTTTATGGCTACACCTTC.

The chain recombines TRBV27 with TRBJ2-7; TRBD1 is a possible D gene (5 bases). V was shortened by 6 bases and J by 6 bases, with 12 bases between the two germline ends. The CDR3 totals 12 residues. Germline V gene sequence: CDR1 MNHEY, CDR2 SMNVEV (reference sequence). CDR3 sequence reads: CASRGPVSEQYF. CDR3 sequence (DNA): TGTGCCAGCAGGGGGCCTGTCAGCGAGCAGTACTTC.

V gene TRBV5-6 combines with J gene TRBJ2-7, with TRBD2 matching 10 bases. The CDR3 runs 13 residues. Germline V CDR1 and CDR2: SGHDT, YYEEEE. V shed 7 bases, J shed 5 bases, and the junction held 6 bases outside the gene matches. The CDR3 bases are TGTGCCAGCTCACCGAGCGGGAGGGACGAGCAGTACTTC. Translation: CASSPSGRDEQYF.

This clone was observed a handful of times. The chain couples TRBV10-3 to TRBJ2-4, with D hard to call. Germline loops: CDR1 ENHRY, CDR2 SYGVKD. V lost 3 bases and J 1 base, leaving 13 bases between the germline ends. The CDR3 is 16 residues long. The CDR3 protein is CAISDMDLGAKNIQYF. The CDR3 DNA follows: TGTGCCATCAGTGATATGGACCTCGGGGCCAAAAACATTCAGTACTTC.

The chain is built from TRBV27 and TRBJ1-4, with D possibly matching TRBD1 (5 bases). Germline-derived CDR1 and CDR2 are MNHEY and SMNVEV (reference sequence). V shed 8 bases and J shed 3 bases, with 10 bases lying between them. This CDR3 is 13 amino acids long. CDR3 sequence: CASATVSNEKLFF. In DNA, the CDR3 is TGTGCCAGCGCGACAGTCTCTAATGAAAAACTGTTTTTT.

The J gene is TRBJ1-2, the V gene TRBV7-8; possible D gene TRBD1, 6 bases. Germline lookup yields CDR1 SGHVS and CDR2 FQNEAQ. The CDR3 extends over 15 amino acids. V lost 2 bases to trimming and J lost 0 bases, with 10 bases between them. The CDR3 region is CASSLWTDTNYGYTF. The DNA for the CDR3 is TGTGCCAGCAGCTTATGGACAGATACTAACTATGGCTACACCTTC.

V gene TRBV7-8 combines with J gene TRBJ2-2, with 7 nucleotides matching TRBD1. The CDR3 length is 17 residues. Per germline, CDR1 SGHVS and CDR2 FQNEAQ. The V segment lost 2 bases and the J segment 1 base; nucleotides outside the gene matches: 7. The CDR3 loop reads CASSLQGQAGNTGELFF. CDR3 nucleotide sequence: TGTGCCAGCAGCTTACAAGGACAGGCGGGGAACACCGGGGAGCTGTTTTTT.

Only one count was recorded for this clone. This rearrangement joins TRBV5-8 to TRBJ2-1; maybe TRBD1 (5 bases). This CDR3 has 14 amino acids. V lost 0 bases to trimming and J lost 4 bases, with 8 bases between them. The V gene's germline CDR1 is SGHTS and CDR2 YDEGEE. CDR3 protein: CASSLGQHYNEQFF. CDR3 sequence (DNA): TGTGCCAGCAGCTTGGGACAGCATTACAATGAGCAGTTCTTC.

V gene TRBV30 combines with J gene TRBJ1-5; D may be TRBD1 (6 bases). Trimming took 5 bases from V and 1 from J, leaving 12 bases between them. This CDR3 region has 14 residues. Germline CDR1 reads GTSNPN; CDR2 reads SVGIG (reference sequence). DNA of the CDR3: TGTGCCTGGGGAGGGGGGTTGAGCAATCAGCCCCAGCATTTT. It yields the protein CAWGGGLSNQPQHF.

The rearrangement uses TRBV5-8 and TRBJ1-2; D is undetermined. V lost 0 bases to trimming and J lost 4 bases, with 13 bases between them. The germline V gene has CDR1 SGHTS and CDR2 YDEGEE. The CDR3 sequence is 15 residues long. The CDR3 sequence: CASSLDPAYSYGYTF. CDR3 bases: TGTGCCAGCAGCTTGGACCCAGCCTACAGCTATGGCTACACCTTC.

The chain combines TRBV5-1 with TRBJ2-7; the match to TRBD1 covers 9 bases. J was trimmed by 3 bases and V by 2 bases; bases with no gene match: 3. Germline V gene lookup returns CDR1 SGHRS and CDR2 YFSETQ. The CDR3 is 14 residues long. The DNA for the CDR3 is TGCGCCAGCAGCTTACCGACAGGGGGCTACGAGCAGTACTTC. Translation: CASSLPTGGYEQYF.

V usage is TRBV12-3 or TRBV12-4 and J usage is TRBJ2-7; D not resolved. The CDR3 length is 12 residues. Trimming left V 4 bases short and J 6 bases short, with 10 bases between. Written as DNA, the CDR3 is TGTGCCAGCAGTTATCAGGTCTCCGAGCAGTACTTC. Protein: CASSYQVSEQYF.

The chain combines TRBV11-2 with TRBJ1-1; no clear D gene. V lost 8 bases and J lost 4, with 17 bases in between. Germline CDR1 and CDR2: SGHAT and FQNNGV. The CDR3 totals 14 residues. CDR3 in DNA: TGTGCCAGCTCAGAGGGCATTTTGGGCACTGAAGCTTTCTTT. It translates to CASSEGILGTEAFF.

The rearrangement links TRBV12-3 or TRBV12-4 to TRBJ1-1; perhaps TRBD1 as D (5 bases). The CDR3 consists of 13 residues. V gave up 6 bases and J gave up 1 base, with 9 bases separating them. Written as DNA, the CDR3 is TGTGCCAGCAGACAGGCGAGGAACACTGAAGCTTTCTTT. Its translation: CASRQARNTEAFF.

The rearrangement joins TRBV6-5 to TRBJ2-7, with D tentatively TRBD2 (6 bases). V was trimmed by 6 bases and J by 2 bases, leaving 14 bases between them. Germline assignment: CDR1 MNHEY and CDR2 SVGAGI. The CDR3 has 14 amino acids. The CDR3 region has the DNA TGTGCCAGCAGACCTGGTGGAGGGCCCTACGAGCAGTACTTC. This sequence encodes CASRPGGGPYEQYF.

The CDR3 sequence is CAISESSMNTEAFF. The CDR3 DNA is TGTGCCATCAGTGAGAGTAGTATGAACACTGAAGCTTTCTTT. The V and J genes are TRBV10-3 and TRBJ1-1; D is uncertain. Trimming stripped 2 bases from V and 0 bases from J, with 7 bases between. This CDR3 has 14 amino acids. Germline V gene sequence: CDR1 ENHRY, CDR2 SYGVKD.

V gene TRBV7-3 combines with J gene TRBJ2-7; no clear D. Germline CDR1 SGHTA, CDR2 FQGTGA. This CDR3 has 13 residues. Trimming shortened V by 1 base and J by 1 base, and 5 bases separated the two germline ends. The CDR3 nucleotides are TGTGCCAGCAGCTTAAACCCTTCCTACGAGCAGTACTTC. Encoded protein: CASSLNPSYEQYF.

This chain joins TRBV7-9 and TRBJ2-7, with 7 bases identical to TRBD1. The V segment lost 5 bases and the J segment 5 bases; nucleotides outside the gene matches: 12. This CDR3 region has 15 residues. Germline V gives CDR1 SEHNR, CDR2 FQNEAQ (reference sequence). The CDR3 bases are TGTGCCAGCAGCGCTAGTGGGACAGAGGGAAACGAGCAGTACTTC. It yields the protein CASSASGTEGNEQYF.

The J gene is TRBJ2-5, the V gene TRBV12-5; TRBD2 is a possible D gene (5 bases). CDR1 is LGHNT and CDR2 is FRNRAP in the germline V gene. V was trimmed by 2 bases and J by 7 bases, leaving 14 bases between them. The CDR3 loop spans 14 amino acids. For the CDR3, the DNA is TGTGCTAGTGGTTTGTCACCGGGGTTGGGGACCCAGTACTTC. Its protein product is CASGLSPGLGTQYF.